A selection of T cell receptor beta chains follows, all from one sample in a study of blood T cell repertoires in COVID-19. The assay was immunoSEQ multiplex PCR, and TCRdb's table has in-frame clones only and misses some. This sample has 130,000 or so clones; roughly 79% occur once, and the top ten carry almost 8.5%. Material: peripheral blood. The origin of the receptors is a woman aged 60-70 years with active or convalescent COVID-19. The CDR3 runs from the conserved cysteine through the conserved F or W. The D gene is left open where the match is weak. Not every row has a clone size; where given, it reads once, few, many or a size class.

>TRBJ2-3|TRBD2|once|TRBV2
CASSATSGGYTDTQYF
TGTGCCAGCAGCGCGACTAGCGGGGGGTACACAGATACGCAGTATTTT
>TRBJ1-1|NA|NA|TRBV10-2
CASSENTFTEAFF
TGCGCCAGCAGTGAGAACACCTTCACTGAAGCTTTCTTT
>TRBJ2-3|NA|NA|TRBV5-1
CASNRGVWGADTQYF
TGCGCCAGCAACAGAGGGGTCTGGGGGGCAGATACGCAGTATTTT
>TRBJ2-1|NA|NA|TRBV18
CASSPLGSDGRVLQNEQFF
TGTGCCAGCTCACCACTAGGTTCCGACGGCAGGGTGCTTCAAAATGAGCAGTTCTTC
>TRBJ1-1|NA|NA|TRBV27
CASSSYRQATSTEAFF
TGTGCCAGCAGTTCCTACCGACAGGCTACGAGCACTGAAGCTTTCTTT
>TRBJ1-1|NA|NA|TRBV27
CASSLSGGATEAFF
TGTGCCAGCAGTTTAAGCGGGGGGGCCACTGAAGCTTTCTTT
>TRBJ2-7|TRBD2|NA|TRBV10-3
CAISGGLAGSYEQYF
TGTGCCATCAGTGGAGGTTTAGCGGGTTCCTACGAGCAGTACTTC
>TRBJ1-4|NA|NA|TRBV30
CAWSVRRGYGEKLFF
TGTGCCTGGAGTGTACGGAGAGGGTATGGGGAAAAACTGTTTTTT
>TRBJ2-1|NA|NA|TRBV6-2/TRBV6-3
CASSRDFQRYNEQFF
TGTGCCAGCAGCCGGGACTTCCAGAGGTACAATGAGCAGTTCTTC
>TRBJ2-1|TRBD2|NA|TRBV19
CASRGSRYNEQFF
TGTGCCAGTCGCGGGAGCCGTTACAATGAGCAGTTCTTC
>TRBJ1-2|TRBD1|NA|TRBV19
CASSIGQGTGNYGYTF
TGTGCCAGTAGTATAGGACAGGGGACGGGTAACTATGGCTACACCTTC
>TRBJ2-4|TRBD1|NA|TRBV7-2
CASSPRGQGSNIQYF
TGTGCCAGCAGCCCAAGGGGACAGGGATCAAACATTCAGTACTTC
>TRBJ1-2|TRBD1|NA|TRBV6-5
CASSIGQGKWGYTF
TGTGCCAGCAGTATAGGACAGGGGAAATGGGGCTACACCTTC
>TRBJ2-7|TRBD2|NA|TRBV13
CASSRDLGREENEQYF
TGTGCCAGCAGTAGGGATTTGGGGCGGGAGGAGAACGAGCAGTACTTC
>TRBJ2-3|TRBD2|few|TRBV7-2
CASRPGLAGTDTQYF
TGTGCCAGCAGACCGGGACTAGCGGGCACAGATACGCAGTATTTT
>TRBJ2-1|NA|NA|TRBV11-2
CASSRALTYNEQFF
TGTGCCAGCAGTCGAGCGTTGACCTACAATGAGCAGTTCTTC
>TRBJ1-1|NA|NA|TRBV5-5
CASSLDGAGTEAFF
TGTGCCAGCAGCTTGGATGGGGCCGGCACTGAAGCTTTCTTT
>TRBJ2-3|TRBD2|NA|TRBV7-3
CASSVGLASDTQYF
TGTGCCAGCAGCGTGGGACTAGCTTCAGATACGCAGTATTTT
>TRBJ1-5|TRBD1|NA|TRBV7-9
CASSDDRGINQPQHF
TGTGCCAGCAGCGATGACAGGGGTATTAATCAGCCCCAGCATTTT
>TRBJ2-3|TRBD1|few|TRBV7-9
CASSLTGETDTQYF
TGTGCCAGCAGCCTTACAGGGGAAACAGATACGCAGTATTTT
>TRBJ2-3|TRBD2|NA|TRBV11-3
CASSFGGRAADTQYF
TGTGCCAGCAGCTTCGGCGGGAGGGCCGCAGATACGCAGTATTTT
>TRBJ1-2|NA|once|TRBV28
CASSAPSGIRNYGYTF
TGTGCCAGCAGTGCCCCATCAGGGATTAGAAACTATGGCTACACCTTC
>TRBJ2-1|TRBD2|NA|TRBV5-4
CASSLKGLGLYNEQFF
TGTGCCAGCAGCTTAAAAGGACTAGGGTTGTACAATGAGCAGTTCTTC
>TRBJ1-6|TRBD1|few|TRBV10-3
CAISTGVVTYNSPLHF
TGTGCCATCAGTACAGGGGTGGTAACCTATAATTCACCCCTCCACTTT
>TRBJ2-7|TRBD2|NA|TRBV6-5
CASSFGGLAGVEQYF
TGTGCCAGCAGCTTTGGGGGACTAGCGGGAGTCGAGCAGTACTTC
>TRBJ1-6|NA|NA|TRBV5-8
CASSLGAGSGSGNNSPLHF
TGTGCCAGCAGCTTGGGGGCAGGCTCCGGAAGCGGGAATAATTCACCCCTCCACTTT
>TRBJ1-1|NA|NA|TRBV5-1
CASSLVQSRNTEAFF
TGCGCCAGCAGCTTGGTACAGTCGCGGAACACTGAAGCTTTCTTT
>TRBJ1-2|NA|NA|TRBV4-1
CASSQDQGLGGYTF
TGCGCCAGCAGCCAAGATCAGGGGCTAGGAGGCTACACCTTC
>TRBJ1-4|TRBD1|NA|TRBV28
CASSFGGQGEEKLFF
TGTGCCAGCAGTTTTGGGGGGCAGGGGGAGGAAAAACTGTTTTTT
>TRBJ1-1|TRBD1|NA|TRBV19
CASSPSRTGPTEAFF
TGTGCCAGTAGCCCAAGCCGGACAGGGCCTACTGAAGCTTTCTTT
>TRBJ1-4|NA|NA|TRBV5-6
CASSLRTTAGEKLFF
TGTGCCAGCAGCTTAAGGACGACGGCGGGTGAAAAACTGTTTTTT
>TRBJ2-7|TRBD2|NA|TRBV6-5
CASSYSPGTIDEQYF
TGTGCCAGCAGTTACTCCCCGGGGACTATCGACGAGCAGTACTTC
>TRBJ1-1|TRBD1|NA|TRBV5-8
CASSLDRGGTEAFF
TGTGCCAGCAGCTTAGACAGGGGGGGGACTGAAGCTTTCTTT
>TRBJ2-3|TRBD2|NA|TRBV7-3
CASSGAGGRDTQYF
TGTGCCAGCAGCGGGGCGGGAGGCCGGGATACGCAGTATTTT
>TRBJ1-1|NA|NA|TRBV6-1
CASSDLGQRNTEAFF
TGTGCCAGCAGTGATTTAGGACAACGGAACACTGAAGCTTTCTTT
>TRBJ1-3|NA|NA|TRBV5-4
CASSPNNRFGNTIYF
TGTGCCAGCAGCCCAAACAACAGGTTCGGAAACACCATATATTTT
>TRBJ1-4|NA|NA|TRBV18
CASSPQGMGEKLFF
TGTGCCAGCTCACCACAGGGGATGGGTGAAAAACTGTTTTTT
>TRBJ1-1|TRBD1|NA|TRBV5-1
CASSLAGGSTEAFF
TGCGCCAGCAGCTTAGCAGGGGGAAGTACTGAAGCTTTCTTT
>TRBJ2-7|NA|NA|TRBV6-5
CASSYLRDKYEQYF
TGTGCCAGCAGTTACCTCCGGGACAAGTACGAGCAGTACTTC
>TRBJ1-4|NA|few|TRBV12-3/TRBV12-4
CASSFGLGEKLFF
TGTGCCAGCAGCTTCGGACTGGGCGAAAAACTGTTTTTT
>TRBJ2-5|TRBD2|NA|TRBV15
CATSRAIAGRQETQYF
TGTGCCACCAGCAGAGCAATAGCGGGGCGCCAAGAGACCCAGTACTTC
>TRBJ1-3|NA|NA|TRBV10-3
CAISDATTGNTIYF
TGTGCCATCAGTGATGCGACAACTGGAAACACCATATATTTT
>TRBJ2-3|TRBD2|NA|TRBV19
CACSGGVPDTQYF
TGTGCCTGTAGCGGGGGGGTTCCAGATACGCAGTATTTT
>TRBJ1-1|NA|NA|TRBV18
CASSQMGGGDTEAFF
TGTGCCAGCTCCCAAATGGGGGGTGGGGACACTGAAGCTTTCTTT
>TRBJ2-1|NA|NA|TRBV6-4
CASREGNEQFF
TGTGCCAGCAGGGAGGGGAATGAGCAGTTCTTC
>TRBJ1-3|NA|NA|TRBV4-1
CASSQDLQGSGNTIYF
TGCGCCAGCAGCCAAGACTTGCAGGGCTCTGGAAACACCATATATTTT
>TRBJ1-1|TRBD1|NA|TRBV28
CASSPNDRADTEAFF
TGTGCCAGCAGTCCCAACGACAGGGCCGACACTGAAGCTTTCTTT
>TRBJ1-5|NA|few|TRBV7-8
CASSLAATEYSNQPQHF
TGTGCCAGCAGCTTAGCGGCGACAGAATATAGCAATCAGCCCCAGCATTTT
>TRBJ2-1|TRBD2|NA|TRBV5-1
CASSPQLAGGVFQFF
TGCGCCAGCAGCCCCCAACTAGCGGGAGGAGTTTTCCAGTTCTTC
>TRBJ1-6|TRBD1|NA|TRBV5-6
CASSIRTGQRGSPLHF
TGTGCCAGCAGCATACGGACAGGGCAAAGGGGCTCACCCCTCCACTTT
>TRBJ2-7|TRBD2|NA|TRBV5-5
CASSLAGGQRYEQYF
TGTGCCAGCAGCTTAGCGGGAGGGCAGCGGTACGAGCAGTACTTC
>TRBJ1-1|NA|NA|TRBV27
CASSLQGSWTEAFF
TGTGCCAGCAGTTTACAGGGTTCGTGGACTGAAGCTTTCTTT